The source of this T cell receptor (beta chain) is a study of blood T cell repertoires in COVID-19. The CDR3 loop spans 16 amino acids. Germline trimming cut 5 bases from V and 4 bases from J; bases unmatched to any gene: 7. The germline CDR1 and CDR2 sequences are SGHAT and FQNNGV. TCRdb's copy holds only in-frame clones and misses some; the assay was immunoSEQ multiplex PCR. This sample carries over 200,000 clones, 70% to 90% of them seen once, and the ten largest clones take roughly 5.7%. Sequencing was carried out using peripheral blood. This TCR came from a man aged 80 or over with acute or convalescent COVID-19. The chain joins TRBV11-2 to TRBJ2-2; TRBD2 aligns across 10 bases. CDR3 nucleotide sequence: TGTGCCAGCAGCAACATAGCGGGAGGTAGCACCGGGGAGCTGTTTTTT. Translating it yields CASSNIAGGSTGELFF.